Listed here are 2 T cell receptor beta chains from one sample, sequenced in a study of T cell responses to AZD1222 COVID-19 vaccine. Here immunoSEQ multiplex PCR was the method, and the copy in TCRdb shows in-frame clones only, minus some. The sample consists of about 150,000 clones, more than 75% of them appearing once. The input for sequencing was peripheral blood, taken on day 0 of AZD1222 vaccination. All receptors derive from an adult in good health.

A few counts support this clone. This sequence joins TRBV5-1 and TRBJ1-1; no clear D. CDR1 and CDR2 (germline): SGHRS, YFSETQ. The CDR3 consists of 16 residues. V lost 1 base to trimming and J lost 0 bases, with 13 bases between them. CDR3 loop: CASSLFPGLMNTEAFF. The CDR3 nucleotides read TGCGCCAGCAGCTTGTTTCCGGGCTTGATGAACACTGAAGCTTTCTTT.

The chain couples TRBV19 to TRBJ2-1; no clear D. CDR1 LNHDA and CDR2 SQIVND come from the germline V gene (reference sequence). Deletions cut 5 bases from V and 0 bases from J, with 14 bases between. This CDR3 comprises 16 residues. In nucleotides, the CDR3 is TGTGCCAGTAGTCGATGGGTGTTGGCCTCCTACAATGAGCAGTTCTTC. Translation: CASSRWVLASYNEQFF.